This T cell receptor (beta chain) originates from a study of blood T cell repertoires in COVID-19 (dated by TCRdb to the early 2020s). With regard to the full study: Samples from collaborators originated in the United States, Italy and Spain and spanned both the acute and convalescent phases of COVID-19. A freely available public database, intended as a resource for researchers studying the immune response to SARS-CoV-2, is where the repertoires were released. Nearly every sample came with metadata listing a de-identified subject ID, COVID-19 status, age in years and sex. The prospective study material was composed of cDNA or gDNA derived from T cells, B-cell-depleted T cells, or PBMCs. Where available, HLA class I and class II types were obtained from metadata supplied by the sample provider rather than from assay-based typing. Deeply sampled blood TCRbeta repertoires from subjects exposed to, actively infected with, or recovered from COVID-19 were included in the dataset. The samples were drawn from two sources: the first 160 participants of the ongoing ImmuneRACE study, and over 950 subjects contributed by 6 global collaborators. Beyond this particular receptor, the publication reports: Clinical and demographic metadata were provided uncurated, with the amount varying by source and participant.

The immunoSEQ Assay, a bias-controlled multiplex PCR, was used to amplify TCRbeta CDR3 regions from genomic DNA. Turning to the authors' computational methods: The number of nucleated cells in each sample was estimated from the amplification of reference gene primers within the assay. To quantify the absolute abundance of each unique TCRbeta CDR3 rearrangement, sequence reads were collapsed and filtered. For each sample, productive Simpson clonality was calculated as the square root of Simpson's diversity index over productive rearrangements. Drawn from immuneACCESS, this table holds only the in-frame rearrangements with V and J called that TCRdb kept. Clones are partly lost; checked studies trace under half to an unresolved V gene and leave the rest unexplained. The D gene and trimming were derived from the DNA, and the V and J assignments and clone size from that table. The sample yields a few hundred thousand clones; 85% were counted once. Approximately 5.1% of the sample is in the top ten clones.

Collaborating institutions collected whole blood in K2EDTA tubes following their own protocols. For TCRbeta analysis, collaborators shipped samples as frozen whole blood, isolated PBMCs, or DNA extracted from either of those sample types. To note about this clone: Its antigen remains unidentified. The input lacks base qualities; no much larger clone sits a single base away.

The sample consisted of peripheral blood. The receptor comes from a man in his fifties or sixties with active or convalescent COVID-19.

CDR3 loop: CASSPSGRAYEQYF. The DNA sequence is as follows: TGTGCCAGCAGTCCTAGCGGGAGGGCCTACGAGCAGTACTTC. The receptor chain draws on TRBV28 and TRBJ2-7; 12 junctional bases match TRBD2. Taken from cysteine to phenylalanine, the CDR3 has 14 residues. The DNA shown is the 42-base CDR3, in frame from base 1. Sequences MDHEN (CDR1) and SYDVKM (CDR2) are obtained from the germline V gene. The germline V and J ends show losses of 5 bases and 2 bases respectively, and no gene match explains 1 base of the junction.